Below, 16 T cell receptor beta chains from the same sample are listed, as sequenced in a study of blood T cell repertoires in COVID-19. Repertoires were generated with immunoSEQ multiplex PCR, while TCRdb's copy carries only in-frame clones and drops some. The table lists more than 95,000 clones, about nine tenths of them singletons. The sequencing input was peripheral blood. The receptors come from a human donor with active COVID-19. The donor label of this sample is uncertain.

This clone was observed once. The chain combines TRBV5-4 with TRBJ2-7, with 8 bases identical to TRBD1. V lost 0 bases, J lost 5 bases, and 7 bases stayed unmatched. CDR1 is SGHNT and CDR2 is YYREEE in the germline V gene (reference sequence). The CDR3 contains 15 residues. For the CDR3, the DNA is TGTGCCAGCAGCTTGGGGAGACAGGGGTCTAACGAGCAGTACTTC. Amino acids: CASSLGRQGSNEQYF.

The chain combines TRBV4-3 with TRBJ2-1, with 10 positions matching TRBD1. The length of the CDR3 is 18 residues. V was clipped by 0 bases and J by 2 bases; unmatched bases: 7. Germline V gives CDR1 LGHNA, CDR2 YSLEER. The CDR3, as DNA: TGCGCCAGCAGCCAAGAACGGGACAGGGGACCAACCTACAATGAGCAGTTCTTC. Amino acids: CASSQERDRGPTYNEQFF.

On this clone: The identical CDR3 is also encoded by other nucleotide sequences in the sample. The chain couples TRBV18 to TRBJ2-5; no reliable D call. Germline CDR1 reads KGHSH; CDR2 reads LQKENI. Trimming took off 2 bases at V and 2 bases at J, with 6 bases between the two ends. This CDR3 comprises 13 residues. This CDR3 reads CASSPGLQETQYF. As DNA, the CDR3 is TGTGCCAGCTCACCAGGGCTGCAAGAGACCCAGTACTTC.

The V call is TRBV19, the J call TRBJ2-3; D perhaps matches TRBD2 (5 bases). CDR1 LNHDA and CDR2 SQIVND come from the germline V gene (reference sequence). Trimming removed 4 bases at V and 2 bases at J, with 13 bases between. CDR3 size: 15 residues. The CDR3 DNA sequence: TGTGCCAGTAGTACCGAAGGAGCGGACACAGATACGCAGTATTTT. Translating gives CASSTEGADTDTQYF.

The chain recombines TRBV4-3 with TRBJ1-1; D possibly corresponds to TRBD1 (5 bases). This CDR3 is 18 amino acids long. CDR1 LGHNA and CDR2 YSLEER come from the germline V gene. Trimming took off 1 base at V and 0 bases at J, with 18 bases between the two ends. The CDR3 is CASSQGFRTGSLNTEAFF. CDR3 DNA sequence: TGCGCCAGCAGCCAAGGCTTTAGAACAGGATCCTTGAACACTGAAGCTTTCTTT.

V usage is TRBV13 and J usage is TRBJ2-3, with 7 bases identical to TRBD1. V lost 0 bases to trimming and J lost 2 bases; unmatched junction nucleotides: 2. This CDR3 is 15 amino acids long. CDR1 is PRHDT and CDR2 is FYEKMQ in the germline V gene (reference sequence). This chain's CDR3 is CASSLGQGTTDTQYF. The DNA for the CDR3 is TGTGCCAGCAGCTTAGGACAGGGGACCACAGATACGCAGTATTTT.

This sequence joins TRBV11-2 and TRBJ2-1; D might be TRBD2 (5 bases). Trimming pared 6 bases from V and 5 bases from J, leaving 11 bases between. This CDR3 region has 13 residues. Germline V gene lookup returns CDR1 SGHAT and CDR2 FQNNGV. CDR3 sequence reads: CASSYTGDNEQFF. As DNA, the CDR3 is TGTGCCAGCAGTTATACCGGGGACAATGAGCAGTTCTTC.

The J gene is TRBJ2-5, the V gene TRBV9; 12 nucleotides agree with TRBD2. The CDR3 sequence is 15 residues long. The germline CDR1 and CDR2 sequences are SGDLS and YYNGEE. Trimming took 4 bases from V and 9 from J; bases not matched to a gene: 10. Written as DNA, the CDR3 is TGTGCCAGCAGCCCCCGGACTAGCGGGGTGGAGGCCCAGTACTTC. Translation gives CASSPRTSGVEAQYF.

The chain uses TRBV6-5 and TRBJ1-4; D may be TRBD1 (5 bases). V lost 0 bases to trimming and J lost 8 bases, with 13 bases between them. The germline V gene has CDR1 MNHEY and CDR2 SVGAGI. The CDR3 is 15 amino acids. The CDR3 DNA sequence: TGTGCCAGCAGTTACTCTGGGGGGAGGCCCGAAAAACTGTTTTTT. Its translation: CASSYSGGRPEKLFF.

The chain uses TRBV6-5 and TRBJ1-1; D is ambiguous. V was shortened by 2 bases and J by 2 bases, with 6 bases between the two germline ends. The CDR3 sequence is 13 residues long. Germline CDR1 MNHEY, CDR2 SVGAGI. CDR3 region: CASSYGRNTEAFF. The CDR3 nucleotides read TGTGCCAGCAGTTACGGGCGTAACACTGAAGCTTTCTTT.

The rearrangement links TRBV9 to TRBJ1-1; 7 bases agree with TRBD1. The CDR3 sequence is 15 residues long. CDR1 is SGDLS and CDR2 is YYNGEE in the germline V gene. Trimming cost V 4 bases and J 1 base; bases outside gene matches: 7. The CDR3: CASSYRGLGNTEAFF. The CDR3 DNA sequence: TGTGCCAGCAGCTACAGGGGATTGGGGAACACTGAAGCTTTCTTT.

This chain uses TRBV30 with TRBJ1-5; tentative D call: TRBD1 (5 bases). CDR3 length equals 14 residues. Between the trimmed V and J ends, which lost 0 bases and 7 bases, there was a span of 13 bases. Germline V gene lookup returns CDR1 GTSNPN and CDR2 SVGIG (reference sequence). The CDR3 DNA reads TGTGCCTGGAGTGTAAGCAGGACAACACAGCCCCAGCATTTT. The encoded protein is CAWSVSRTTQPQHF.

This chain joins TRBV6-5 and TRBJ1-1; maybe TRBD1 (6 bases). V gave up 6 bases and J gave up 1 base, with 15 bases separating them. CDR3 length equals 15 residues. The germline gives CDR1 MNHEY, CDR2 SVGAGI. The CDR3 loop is CASSPGGGGNTEAFF. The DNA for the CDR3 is TGTGCCAGCAGCCCCGGGGGAGGGGGGAACACTGAAGCTTTCTTT.

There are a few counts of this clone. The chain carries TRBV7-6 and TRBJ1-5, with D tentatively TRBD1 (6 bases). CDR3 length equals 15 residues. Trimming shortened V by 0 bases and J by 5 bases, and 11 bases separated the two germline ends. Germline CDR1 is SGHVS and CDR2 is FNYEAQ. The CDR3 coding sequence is TGTGCCAGCAGCTTAGCGTGGGGGGGCGATCAGCCCCAGCATTTT. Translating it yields CASSLAWGGDQPQHF.

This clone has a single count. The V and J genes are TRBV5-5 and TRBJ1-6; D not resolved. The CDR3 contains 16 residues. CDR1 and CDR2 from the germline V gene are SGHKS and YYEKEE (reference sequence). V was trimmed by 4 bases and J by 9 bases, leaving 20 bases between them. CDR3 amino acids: CASSLGLGEFFSPLHF. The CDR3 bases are TGTGCCAGCAGCCTAGGTCTCGGGGAATTTTTTTCACCCCTCCACTTT.

CDR3 residues: CASSYSLAGRGSYNEQFF. DNA of the CDR3: TGTGCCAGCAGTTACTCTCTAGCGGGTCGCGGCTCCTACAATGAGCAGTTCTTC. This chain joins TRBV6-2 or TRBV6-3 and TRBJ2-1; TRBD2 aligns across 8 bases. V was clipped by 0 bases and J by 0 bases; unmatched bases: 7. The germline V gene encodes CDR1 MNHEY and CDR2 SVGEGT. The CDR3 spans 18 residues.